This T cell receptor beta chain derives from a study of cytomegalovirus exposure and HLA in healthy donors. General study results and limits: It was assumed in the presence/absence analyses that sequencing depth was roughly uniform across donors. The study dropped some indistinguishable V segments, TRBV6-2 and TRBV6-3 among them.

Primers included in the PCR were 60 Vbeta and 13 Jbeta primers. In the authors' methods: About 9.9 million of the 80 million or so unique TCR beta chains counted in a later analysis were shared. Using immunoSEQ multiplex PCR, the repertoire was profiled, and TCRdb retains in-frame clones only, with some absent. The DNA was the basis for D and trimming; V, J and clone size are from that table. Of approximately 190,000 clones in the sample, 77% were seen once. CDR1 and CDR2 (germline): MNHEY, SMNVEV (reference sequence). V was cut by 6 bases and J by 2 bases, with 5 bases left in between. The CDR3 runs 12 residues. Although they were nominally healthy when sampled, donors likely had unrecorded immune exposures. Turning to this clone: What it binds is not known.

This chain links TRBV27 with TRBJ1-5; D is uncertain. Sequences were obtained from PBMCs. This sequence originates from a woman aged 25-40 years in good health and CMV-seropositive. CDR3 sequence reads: CASSVGNQPQHF. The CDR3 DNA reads TGTGCCAGCAGCGTTGGCAATCAGCCCCAGCATTTT.